Shown below are 22 T cell receptor beta chains from a single sample sequenced in a study of OX40 agonist ivuxolimab in advanced cancers. Libraries were prepared by immunoSEQ multiplex PCR; TCRdb keeps only in-frame clonotypes and omits some of them. This table has just over 35,000 clones, 60% to 85% appearing once. Specimen: CD4+ or CD8+ T cells sorted from blood, collected in a trial of the OX40 agonist ivuxolimab. These receptor sequences come from an adult with an advanced solid tumor such as melanoma, head and neck, liver or kidney cancer.

This clone was picked up a small number of times. The V call is TRBV14, the J call TRBJ1-6; D gene ambiguous. The CDR3 runs to 15 residues. Between the trimmed V and J ends, which lost 0 bases and 7 bases, there was a span of 10 bases. Germline lookup yields CDR1 SGHDN and CDR2 FVKESK. CDR3 amino acids: CASSQEGRNNSPLHF. Written as DNA, the CDR3 is TGTGCCAGCAGCCAAGAAGGGAGAAACAATTCACCCCTCCACTTT.

The sample holds one count of this clone. The genes are TRBV5-4 and TRBJ2-1; D possibly uses TRBD1 or TRBD2 (6 bases each). The CDR3 sequence is 15 residues long. Per the germline V gene, CDR1 is SGHNT and CDR2 is YYREEE (reference sequence). The germline V and J ends were trimmed by 0 bases and 4 bases, with 11 bases remaining between them. The CDR3 loop reads CASSLDGGIYNEQFF. For the CDR3, the DNA is TGTGCCAGCAGCTTGGACGGGGGCATATACAATGAGCAGTTCTTC.

This clone turned up a few times. The V gene is TRBV18, the J gene TRBJ1-6; no reliable D call. The germline V gene has CDR1 KGHSH and CDR2 LQKENI. This CDR3 contains 16 residues. V was clipped by 2 bases and J by 5 bases, with 13 bases between them. In nucleotides, the CDR3 is TGTGCCAGCTCACCAGTGTCAGCCTCGGATAATTCACCCCTCCACTTT. Encoded protein: CASSPVSASDNSPLHF.

The chain is built from TRBV29-1 and TRBJ2-1, with TRBD2 identical over 13 bases. The trim removed 8 bases at V and 10 bases at J, leaving 8 bases unmatched. CDR1 SQVTM and CDR2 ANQGSEA come from the germline V gene. The CDR3 is 13 residues long. The CDR3 bases are TGCAGCACCACTAGCGGGGGGGCTCGGGAGCAGTTCTTC. Translated: CSTTSGGAREQFF.

This clone came up a few times. The genes are TRBV7-9 and TRBJ1-1; 9 bases are shared with TRBD1. Per germline, CDR1 SEHNR and CDR2 FQNEAQ (reference sequence). The CDR3 runs 13 residues. The junction had 6 bases not matched to a gene; V was cut back by 3 bases and J by 10 bases. The CDR3 spells CASSLGQGRAAFF. In DNA form, the CDR3 reads TGTGCCAGCAGCTTGGGACAGGGTCGTGCAGCTTTCTTT.

The V call is TRBV18, the J call TRBJ2-1; 9 nucleotides agree with TRBD1. Trimming cost V 5 bases and J 7 bases; bases outside gene matches: 6. CDR1 is KGHSH and CDR2 is LQKENI in the germline V gene. CDR3 length: 14 residues. The CDR3 reads CASSVGQGLNEQFF. The CDR3, as DNA: TGTGCCAGCTCAGTAGGACAGGGGCTTAATGAGCAGTTCTTC.

This clone was counted once. The chain is built from TRBV5-5 and TRBJ1-6; unclear D gene. Germline CDR1 and CDR2: SGHKS and YYEKEE (reference sequence). The CDR3 loop spans 14 amino acids. Trimming took off 0 bases at V and 9 bases at J, with 10 bases between the two ends. CDR3 bases: TGTGCCAGCAGCTTGGCATGGTGGGTTTCACCCCTCCACTTT. Translating gives CASSLAWWVSPLHF.

The chain recombines TRBV6-1 with TRBJ2-5, with 9 bases identical to TRBD2. The CDR3 runs 13 residues. Germline V gives CDR1 MNHNS, CDR2 SASEGT. Unmatched junction bases numbered 6, after V lost 8 bases and J lost 5 bases. The DNA of the CDR3 is TGTGCCAGCTTTGTCAGCGGGGGGGAGACCCAGTACTTC. It encodes CASFVSGGETQYF.

The chain employs TRBV7-2 and TRBJ1-1, with D maybe TRBD1 (5 bases). The CDR3 runs 16 residues. V was cut by 3 bases and J by 3 bases, with 17 bases left in between. Per germline, CDR1 SGHTA and CDR2 FQGNSA. CDR3 sequence reads: CASSFLGRGRDTEAFF. The CDR3 coding sequence is TGTGCCAGCAGCTTCCTTGGAAGGGGCCGGGACACTGAAGCTTTCTTT.

This sequence joins TRBV30 and TRBJ2-3; no clear D. Trimming stripped 3 bases from V and 2 bases from J, with 12 bases between. Germline loops: CDR1 GTSNPN, CDR2 SVGIG (reference sequence). The CDR3 runs 14 residues. CDR3 sequence (DNA): TGTGCCTGGAGCCGGCAGTTACCCACAGATACGCAGTATTTT. This codes for CAWSRQLPTDTQYF.

The chain couples TRBV4-2 to TRBJ1-5; TRBD1 aligns across 8 bases. The CDR3 sequence is 17 residues long. J gave up 1 base and V 1 base, and 6 bases lay outside the gene matches. Per the germline V gene, CDR1 is LGHNA and CDR2 is YNFKEQ. The CDR3 DNA reads TGTGCCAGCAGCCAAGGGAGCCAGGGGGCAAGCAATCAGCCCCAGCATTTT. The encoded protein is CASSQGSQGASNQPQHF.

V usage is TRBV7-9 and J usage is TRBJ2-5; D uncertain. V lost 2 bases and J 3 bases, leaving 1 base between the germline ends. There are 11 residues in the CDR3. Germline CDR1 is SEHNR and CDR2 is FQNEAQ (reference sequence). In DNA, the CDR3 is TGTGCCAGCAGCTTAAAAGAGACCCAGTACTTC. Encoded protein: CASSLKETQYF.

The CDR3 bases are TGTGCCAGCAGTGACACCTACGAGCAGTACTTC. This translates into CASSDTYEQYF. This chain connects TRBV6-1 to TRBJ2-7, with unresolved D. Germline loops: CDR1 MNHNS, CDR2 SASEGT. V gave up 3 bases and J gave up 2 bases, with 2 bases separating them. The length of the CDR3 is 11 residues.

The table lists this clone with a count of one. The chain has TRBV2 and TRBJ2-5; D uncertain. The germline V gene encodes CDR1 SNHLY and CDR2 FYNNEI. This CDR3 spans 11 amino acids. Trimming shortened V by 9 bases and J by 7 bases, and 12 bases separated the two germline ends. The CDR3, as DNA: TGTGCCAGTTATAGGTCTGGGACCCAGTACTTC. Translation gives CASYRSGTQYF.

This clone was seen once. The CDR3 region is CAWRAGGNEKLFF. CDR3 DNA sequence: TGTGCCTGGAGGGCAGGGGGCAACGAAAAACTGTTTTTT. This sequence joins TRBV30 and TRBJ1-4; 8 bases map to TRBD1. V shed 3 bases, J shed 8 bases, and the junction held 5 bases outside the gene matches. Germline CDR1 reads GTSNPN; CDR2 reads SVGIG (reference sequence). CDR3 size: 13 residues.

This chain connects TRBV18 to TRBJ1-2; TRBD1 matches at 11 bases. The J segment lost 7 bases and the V segment lost 3 bases, leaving 4 bases of the junction unmatched. Germline-derived CDR1 and CDR2 are KGHSH and LQKENI. The CDR3 totals 14 residues. The CDR3 here is CASSPDGTGGGYTF. The CDR3 DNA is TGTGCCAGCTCACCGGATGGGACAGGGGGTGGCTACACCTTC.

The gene calls are TRBV6-1 and TRBJ1-3, with D unclear. The CDR3 covers 14 residues. V gave up 4 bases and J gave up 4 bases, with 11 bases separating them. Germline values: CDR1 MNHNS, CDR2 SASEGT. Here the CDR3 reads CASSVSGMGNTIYF. Written as DNA, the CDR3 is TGTGCCAGCAGTGTGTCCGGGATGGGAAACACCATATATTTT.

The chain carries TRBV28 and TRBJ1-2, with TRBD1 as a possible D gene (5 bases). V lost 4 bases and J lost 5, with 17 bases in between. The germline V gene has CDR1 MDHEN and CDR2 SYDVKM. The CDR3 runs 15 residues. The CDR3 nucleotides read TGTGCCAGCAGTTCCCCCCACCGACAGACTTATGGCTACACCTTC. This encodes CASSSPHRQTYGYTF.

The chain has TRBV7-9 and TRBJ1-2; D unclear. Germline V CDR1 and CDR2: SEHNR, FQNEAQ (reference sequence). Trimming stripped 3 bases from V and 2 bases from J, with 4 bases between. The CDR3 extends over 12 amino acids. The CDR3 here is CASSLGNYGYTF. CDR3 nucleotide sequence: TGTGCCAGCAGCTTGGGAAACTATGGCTACACCTTC.

The chain links TRBV6-4 to TRBJ1-1; the match to TRBD1 covers 8 bases. V trimming: 6 bases; J trimming: 6 bases; junction bases outside the gene matches: 3. The CDR3 length is 12 residues. Per the germline V gene, CDR1 is MRHNA and CDR2 is SNTAGT. CDR3: CASSQTGAEAFF. CDR3 coding DNA: TGTGCCAGCAGCCAGACAGGGGCTGAAGCTTTCTTT.

The V and J genes are TRBV4-1 and TRBJ1-3; no definite D call. The CDR3 contains 13 residues. V dropped 1 base and J dropped 9 bases, with 10 bases sitting between them. The germline gives CDR1 MGHRA, CDR2 YSYEKL. CDR3 loop: CASSQGGDGTIYF. DNA for the CDR3: TGCGCCAGCAGCCAAGGGGGAGACGGCACCATATATTTT.

The chain links TRBV28 to TRBJ2-5; TRBD2 matches at 10 bases. This CDR3 spans 14 amino acids. Germline CDR1 is MDHEN and CDR2 is SYDVKM. After removal of 6 bases from V and 3 bases from J, the junction contained 4 bases not matched to a gene. The chain's CDR3 is CASRSGGAEETQYF. The CDR3 nucleotides read TGTGCCAGCAGGAGCGGGGGGGCCGAAGAGACCCAGTACTTC.